The clone carrying this TCR beta chain was detected only a few times. Germline CDR1 and CDR2: SGHTA and FQGTGA. Trimming took off 5 bases at V and 5 bases at J, with 12 bases between the two ends. The CDR3 covers 13 residues. This specimen belongs to a study of blood T cell repertoires in COVID-19. Study in general: Sites in the United States, Italy and Spain provided acute and convalescent COVID-19 samples. Nucleic acid was either cDNA or gDNA, and it came from T cells, B-cell-depleted T cells, or PBMCs.

Original data processing: Nucleated cell number was recorded as an estimate derived from reference gene primer amplification. TCRdb keeps only in-frame clones here, not all; method: immunoSEQ multiplex PCR. V and J calls plus clone size are reproduced from that table; the DNA served to infer D and trimming. The sample includes 250,000 to 300,000 clones, roughly 85% of them seen just once. This TCR was sampled from a man aged 45-65 years with active or convalescent COVID-19. The chain has TRBV7-3 and TRBJ2-5, with D possibly matching TRBD1 (6 bases). Sequenced: peripheral blood. The CDR3, as DNA: TGTGCCAGCAGCGCAGGGGTGGGGGAGACCCAGTACTTC. Amino acids: CASSAGVGETQYF.